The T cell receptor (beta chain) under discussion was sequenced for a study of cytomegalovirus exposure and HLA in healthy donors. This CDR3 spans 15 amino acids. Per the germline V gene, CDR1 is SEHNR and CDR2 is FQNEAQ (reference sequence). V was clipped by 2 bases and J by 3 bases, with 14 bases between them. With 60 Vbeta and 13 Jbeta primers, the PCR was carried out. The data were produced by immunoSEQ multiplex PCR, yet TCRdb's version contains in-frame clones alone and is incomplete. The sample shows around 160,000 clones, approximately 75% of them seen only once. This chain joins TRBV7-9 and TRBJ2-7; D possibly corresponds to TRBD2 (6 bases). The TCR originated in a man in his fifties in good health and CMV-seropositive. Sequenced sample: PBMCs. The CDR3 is CASSLSGTRFYEQYF. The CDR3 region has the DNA TGTGCCAGCAGCTTATCTGGGACTCGATTCTACGAGCAGTACTTC.